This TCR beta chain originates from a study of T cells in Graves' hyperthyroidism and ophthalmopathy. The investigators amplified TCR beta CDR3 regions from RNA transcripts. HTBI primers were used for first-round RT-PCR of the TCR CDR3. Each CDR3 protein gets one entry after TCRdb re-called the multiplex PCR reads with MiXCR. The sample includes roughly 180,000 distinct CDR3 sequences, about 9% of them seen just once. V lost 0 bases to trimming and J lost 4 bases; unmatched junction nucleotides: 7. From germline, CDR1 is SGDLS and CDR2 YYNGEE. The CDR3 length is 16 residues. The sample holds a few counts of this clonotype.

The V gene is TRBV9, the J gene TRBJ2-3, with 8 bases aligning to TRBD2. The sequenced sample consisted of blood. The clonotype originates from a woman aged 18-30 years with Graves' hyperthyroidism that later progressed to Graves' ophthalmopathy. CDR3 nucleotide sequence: TGTGCCAGCAGCGTAGGAGTCGGGGGGGCGTCAGATACGCAGTATTTT. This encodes CASSVGVGGASDTQYF.